This T cell receptor (beta chain) appears in the sequencing data of a study of T cell repertoires in cytomegalovirus infection. In the study overall: In public TCR beta signatures, there were indications of both CMV infection and matching HLA type.

Each CDR3 protein gets one entry after TCRdb re-called the reads with MiXCR. The profile shows 510,000 or so distinct CDR3 sequences, 26% of them singletons. Points from the study as a whole: Dominant in the ex vivo response were TCR beta clonotypes restricted by HLA-C and specific for CMV. Adding up the frequency of public TCR beta families identified people who carried CMV plus the relevant HLA.

To note about this clonotype: The antigen is unknown.

The sample consisted of PBMCs. The source is a human donor in good health (CMV status not recorded). Some clones in this sample may be carry-over from other donors' samples.

In DNA form, the CDR3 reads TGTGCCAGTAGTCCCAACCGGGACAGGGATAATTCACCCCTCCACTTT. It is translated as CASSPNRDRDNSPLHF. The V call is TRBV19, the J call TRBJ1-6; TRBD1 agrees at 9 bases. After removal of 5 bases from V and 5 bases from J, the junction contained 7 bases not matched to a gene. CDR3 size: 16 residues. The V gene's germline CDR1 is LNHDA and CDR2 SQIVND (reference sequence).